This T cell receptor (beta chain) comes out of a study of blood T cell repertoires in COVID-19. Study as a whole: Nucleic acid was either cDNA or gDNA, and it came from T cells, B-cell-depleted T cells, or PBMCs.

With 3 bases removed from V and 0 bases from J, the gap between germline ends came to 9 bases. The length of the CDR3 is 13 residues. From germline, CDR1 is SQVTM and CDR2 ANQGSEA. In its sample, this clone was seen a few times. Sequencing was performed with immunoSEQ multiplex PCR; in TCRdb, only in-frame clones are kept and a portion is missing. The sample holds about 52,000 clones, around 81% seen once. V is TRBV29-1 and J is TRBJ2-7; D possibly corresponds to TRBD1 (6 bases). This TCR derives from a woman of 80 years or more with COVID-19, enrolled during active disease. Sequencing input: peripheral blood. Here the CDR3 reads CSVDQGSSYEQYF. The DNA of the CDR3 is TGCAGCGTTGATCAGGGGAGCTCCTACGAGCAGTACTTC.